This passage covers 10 T cell receptor beta chains from one sample sequenced in a study of blood T cell repertoires in COVID-19 (dated by TCRdb to 2020 to 2022). The receptor library was made with the immunoSEQ multiplex PCR assay. TCRdb retrieved this table from immuneACCESS and kept in-frame rearrangements only. Not all clones are present; in checked studies, unresolved V genes account for under half, and no reason is known for the remainder. The sample contains about 230,000 clones, 65% to 90% of them found a single time. In total, the top ten clones hold less than 7.5% of the sample. The sample was peripheral blood. Source of these receptors: a woman in her fifties or sixties with acute or convalescent COVID-19.

This chain links TRBV5-1 with TRBJ2-3; 10 bases are shared with TRBD1. Trimming removed 4 bases from V and 6 bases from J; junction bases left unmatched: 8. The CDR3 length is 15 residues. CDR1 is SGHRS and CDR2 is YFSETQ in the germline V gene. The CDR3 DNA follows: TGCGCCAGCAGCATTCGGGACAGGGGTCTCGATACGCAGTATTTT. Its protein product is CASSIRDRGLDTQYF.

This clone turned up a few times. V is TRBV7-9 and J is TRBJ1-6, with D possibly being TRBD1 (6 bases). Germline V gene data show CDR1 as SEHNR and CDR2 as FQNEAQ (reference sequence). The CDR3 is 18 amino acids. V was shortened by 3 bases and J by 0 bases, with 15 bases between the two germline ends. CDR3 DNA sequence: TGTGCCAGCAGCTTCCCCCGTGGACAGAGCTCCTATAATTCACCCCTCCACTTT. It specifies CASSFPRGQSSYNSPLHF.

This chain links TRBV2 with TRBJ2-7, with 8 bases identical to TRBD2. In germline, CDR1 is SNHLY, CDR2 FYNNEI. Germline trimming cut 5 bases from V and 4 bases from J; bases unmatched to any gene: 7. There are 14 residues in the CDR3. The CDR3: CASSFRGGGYEQYF. For the CDR3, the DNA is TGTGCCAGCAGTTTCCGGGGGGGAGGGTACGAGCAGTACTTC.

The chain joins TRBV28 to TRBJ2-3, with 10 bases fitting TRBD1. CDR1 is MDHEN, CDR2 SYDVKM, per germline. There are 18 residues in the CDR3. V dropped 4 bases and J dropped 5; count of bases not matched to a gene: 15. The CDR3, as DNA: TGTGCCAGCAGTTCTAAAGTGATAGACAGGGGGCCCGAAGATACGCAGTATTTT. It is translated as CASSSKVIDRGPEDTQYF.

This rearrangement joins TRBV6-2 or TRBV6-3 to TRBJ1-6; D unclear. This CDR3 is 13 amino acids long. Germline CDR1 reads MNHEY; CDR2 reads SVGEGT. The V and J ends lost 7 bases and 6 bases respectively, with 10 bases between them. The CDR3 is CASTPVGNSPLHF. The CDR3 DNA sequence: TGTGCCAGCACCCCCGTCGGTAATTCACCCCTCCACTTT.

The V gene is TRBV2, the J gene TRBJ2-7, with TRBD1 matching over 8 bases. CDR1 and CDR2 (germline): SNHLY, FYNNEI. J lost 2 bases, V lost 6 bases, and 9 bases had no gene match. The CDR3 runs to 15 residues. The CDR3 DNA reads as TGTGCCAGCAGCCCCATAGGACAGGGACCCTACGAGCAGTACTTC. Encoded protein: CASSPIGQGPYEQYF.

The V call is TRBV19, the J call TRBJ2-3, with no clear D. V was pared by 5 bases and J by 0 bases, with 9 bases between. The CDR3 runs to 14 residues. Germline V gene data show CDR1 as LNHDA and CDR2 as SQIVND (reference sequence). DNA of the CDR3: TGTGCCAGTAGTTGGCCAGGAAGCACAGATACGCAGTATTTT. Encoded protein: CASSWPGSTDTQYF. Drawing the rest from reference TRBV19 and TRBJ2-3, the complete variable domain is DGGITQSPKYLFRKEGQNVTLSCEQNLNHDAMYWYRQDPGQGLRLIYYSQIVNDFQKGDIAEGYSVSREKKESFPLTVTSAQKNPTAFYLCASSWPGSTDTQYFGPGTRLTVL.

V gene TRBV28 combines with J gene TRBJ2-2; weak D call: TRBD1 (5 bases). Germline V gene lookup returns CDR1 MDHEN and CDR2 SYDVKM. CDR3 size: 15 residues. The V and J ends lost 2 bases and 3 bases respectively, with 10 bases between them. CDR3 residues: CASSLPLGDTGELFF. The CDR3 DNA reads TGTGCCAGCAGTTTACCCCTAGGGGACACCGGGGAGCTGTTTTTT.

The rearrangement uses TRBV14 and TRBJ2-7, with a tentative D call TRBD2 (6 bases). The CDR3 covers 12 residues. Germline lookup yields CDR1 SGHDN and CDR2 FVKESK. Trimming took off 1 base at V and 6 bases at J, with 7 bases between the two ends. The CDR3 region has the DNA TGTGCCAGCAGCCAAGTGGGGGGCGAGCAGTACTTC. This sequence encodes CASSQVGGEQYF.

V usage is TRBV19 and J usage is TRBJ1-6; 8 positions match TRBD1. The ends lost 3 bases at V and 7 bases at J; junction bases unmatched: 5. Germline loops: CDR1 LNHDA, CDR2 SQIVND (reference sequence). This CDR3 is 15 amino acids long. In DNA form, the CDR3 reads TGTGCCAGTAGTATCGACAGGGGATCGAATTCACCCCTCCACTTT. Amino acid sequence: CASSIDRGSNSPLHF.